The source of this TCR beta chain is a study of PD-1 blockade in classical Hodgkin lymphoma. In the study overall: It was nivolumab at 3 mg/kg, given intravenously every 2 weeks, that patients received. Findings and caveats of the study: The authors have not defined what causes the repertoire differences, possibly disease activity or prior therapy. Some patients started nivolumab under 1 year after ASCT, and they were excluded. Reported findings placed baseline TCR diversity lower in newly diagnosed patients (compared with healthy donors).

Following autologous stem cell transplantation, relapse occurred in every patient, and exposure to brentuximab vedotin varied. On this clone itself: Its antigen remains unidentified.

Method: immunoSEQ multiplex PCR; TCRdb's copy keeps in-frame clones and lacks some. The sample holds 10,000 to 15,000 clones, about 91% seen once. CDR1 and CDR2 from the germline V gene are SEHNR and FQNEAQ (reference sequence). This CDR3 is 17 amino acids long. V lost 6 bases to trimming and J lost 7 bases; unmatched junction nucleotides: 17. The chain is built from TRBV7-9 and TRBJ1-4; 7 bases are shared with TRBD1. This sample comprised peripheral blood mononuclear cells (PBMCs), obtained at baseline. This clonotype originated in a human donor with classical Hodgkin lymphoma. The DNA of the CDR3 is TGTGCCAGCAGTAGCCAAAGACAGGGTAGTGGTACTGAAAAACTGTTTTTT. Its translation is CASSSQRQGSGTEKLFF. The complete variable domain, with remaining parts taken from reference TRBV7-9 and TRBJ1-4, reads DTGVSQNPRHKITKRGQNVTFRCDPISEHNRLYWYRQTLGQGPEFLTYFQNEAQLEKSRLLSDRFSAERPKGSFSTLEIQRTEQGDSAMYLCASSSQRQGSGTEKLFFGSGTQLSVL.